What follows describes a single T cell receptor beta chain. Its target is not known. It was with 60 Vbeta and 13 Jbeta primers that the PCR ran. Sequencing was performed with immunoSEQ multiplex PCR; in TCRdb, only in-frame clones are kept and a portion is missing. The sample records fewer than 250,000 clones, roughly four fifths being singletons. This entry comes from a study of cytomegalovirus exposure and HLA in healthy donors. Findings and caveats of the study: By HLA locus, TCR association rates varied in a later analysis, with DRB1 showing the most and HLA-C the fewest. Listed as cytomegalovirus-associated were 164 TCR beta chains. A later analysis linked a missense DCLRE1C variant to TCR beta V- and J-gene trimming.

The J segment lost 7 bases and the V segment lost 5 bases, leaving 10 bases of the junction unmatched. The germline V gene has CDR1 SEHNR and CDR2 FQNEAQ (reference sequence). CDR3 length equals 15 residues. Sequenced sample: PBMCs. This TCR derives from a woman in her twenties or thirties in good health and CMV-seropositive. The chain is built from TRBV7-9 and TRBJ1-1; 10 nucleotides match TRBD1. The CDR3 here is CASSTRGQGFDEAFF. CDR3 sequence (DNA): TGTGCCAGCAGCACCAGGGGACAGGGGTTTGATGAAGCTTTCTTT.